The 28 T cell receptor beta chains given below trace back to one sample, sequenced in a study of tumor and adjacent non-tumor tissue in lung cancer. Three rounds of nested PCR, following a modified ARM-PCR protocol, produced the TCRbeta library. TCRdb re-called the multiplex PCR reads through MiXCR, storing one row per CDR3 protein. The data contain roughly 220,000 distinct CDR3 sequences, approximately 74% of them singletons. RNA was extracted from bulk tissue without any cell sorting. The sample taken for sequencing was lung tumor tissue. These TCRs come from a man in his 60s with non-small cell lung cancer.

With respect to this clonotype: Possible read error: a much larger clone is one base away. This sequence joins TRBV24-1 and TRBJ2-1; D gene unclear. Germline V gene data show CDR1 as KGHDR and CDR2 as SFDVKD. This CDR3 is 15 amino acids long. Trimming removed 4 bases at V and 6 bases at J, with 15 bases between. DNA of the CDR3: TGTGCCACCAGTGACCCACAGCAATTGGGCAATGAGCAGTTCTTC. Translation gives CATSDPQQLGNEQFF.

On this clonotype itself: Possible read error: a much larger clone is one base away. The chain joins TRBV20-1 to TRBJ2-1, with 12 bases lining up with TRBD2. J was trimmed by 8 bases and V by 6 bases; bases with no gene match: 11. CDR3 length: 15 amino acids. The germline CDR1 and CDR2 sequences are DFQATT and SNEGSKA (reference sequence). CDR3 region: CSARLAGGRSHEQFF. Here the CDR3 DNA reads TGCAGTGCAAGGCTAGCGGGAGGGCGGAGTCATGAGCAGTTCTTC.

V usage is TRBV11-2 and J usage is TRBJ2-5; D might be TRBD1 (5 bases). Germline-derived CDR1 and CDR2 are SGHAT and FQNNGV. With 4 bases removed from V and 5 bases from J, the gap between germline ends came to 14 bases. This CDR3 comprises 14 residues. The CDR3 reads CASSWSGAGETQYF. Here the CDR3 DNA reads TGTGCCAGCAGCTGGTCTGGGGCAGGGGAGACCCAGTACTTC.

This clonotype has more than one count but fewer than ten. Just one base apart from a much larger clone, this may be a read error. The chain joins TRBV11-1 to TRBJ1-1; D gene unclear. The CDR3 runs to 12 residues. CDR1 and CDR2 (germline): SGHAT, FQDESV (reference sequence). CDR3 in amino acids: CANSFAGTEAFF. DNA for the CDR3: TGTGCCAACAGCTTCGCGGGAACTGAAGCTTTCTTT.

J is TRBJ2-2 and V is TRBV11-1, with a possible D match to TRBD2 (6 bases). CDR1 is SGHAT, CDR2 FQDESV, per germline (reference sequence). Trimming pared 10 bases from V and 5 bases from J, leaving 20 bases between. CDR3 length: 15 residues. Here the CDR3 reads CAKSQLAGGTGELFF. CDR3 nucleotides: TGTGCCAAGAGTCAACTAGCTGGCGGTACCGGGGAGCTGTTTTTT.

A note on this clonotype: Relative to the germline gene, one junction end is altered; a read error may explain this. The chain joins TRBV6-5 to TRBJ1-1; maybe TRBD1 (5 bases). CDR3 length: 22 residues. Per germline, CDR1 MNHEY and CDR2 SVGAGI. CDR3 bases: TGTGCAAGCAGTTACTTGAGGTGGCCTCAGGGTTGGGTAGTACCTATGAACACTGAAGCTTTCTTT. Residues: CASSYLRWPQGWVVPMNTEAFF.

This clonotype was observed a single time. The germline gene is not matched at one end of the junction; a read error may be the cause. V is TRBV12-3 or TRBV12-4 and J is TRBJ2-2, with 7 bases that match TRBD2. This CDR3 spans 14 amino acids. The CDR3 loop reads CASSTGLDTRELFF. In nucleotides, the CDR3 is TGTGCCAGCAGCACCGGACTAGACACCAGGGAGCTGTTTTTT.

As to this clonotype: This may be a read error, as it is one base from a much larger clone. This chain uses TRBV12-3 or TRBV12-4 with TRBJ1-4; D not certain. The CDR3 contains 14 residues. Trimming took 3 bases from V and 4 from J, leaving 9 bases between them. CDR3 loop: CASSFPGINEKLFF. The CDR3 coding sequence is TGTGCCAGCAGTTTCCCAGGAATTAATGAAAAACTGTTTTTT.

The chain uses TRBV6-6 and TRBJ2-5; 8 nucleotides match TRBD1. The germline CDR1 and CDR2 sequences are MNHNY and SVGAGI (reference sequence). This CDR3 spans 14 amino acids. The junction had 13 bases not matched to a gene; V was cut back by 10 bases and J by 6 bases. CDR3 in DNA: TGTGCCAACAGGTCCCAGGGGGCTCAAAAGACCCAGTACTTC. Protein product: CANRSQGAQKTQYF.

With respect to this clonotype: With a much larger clone just one base away, this may be a read error. The gene calls are TRBV6-2 or TRBV6-3 and TRBJ2-7, with D perhaps matching TRBD1 (6 bases). This CDR3 has 12 amino acids. Germline CDR1 is MNHEY and CDR2 is SVGEGT. V shed 7 bases and J shed 2 bases, with 9 bases lying between them. The CDR3 reads CASTDRTYEQYF. In DNA, the CDR3 is TGTGCCAGCACCGACAGGACCTACGAGCAGTACTTC.

Concerning this clonotype itself: At one end the junction does not follow the germline gene, possibly because of a read error. The chain combines TRBV6-5 with TRBJ1-6; tentative D call: TRBD1 (6 bases). The CDR3 is 15 amino acids. The germline V gene has CDR1 MNHEY and CDR2 SVGAGI. The DNA for the CDR3 is TGTGCCAGCAGGGGGGGCCGCTCCTATAATTCATCCCTCCACTTT. This sequence encodes CASRGGRSYNSSLHF.

The V call is TRBV6-2 or TRBV6-3, the J call TRBJ2-7; D may correspond to TRBD1 or TRBD2 (5 bases each). The V end was cut by 6 bases, the J end by 2 bases, with 14 bases between. The CDR3 runs to 14 residues. Germline loops: CDR1 MNHEY, CDR2 SVGEGT. The CDR3 DNA sequence: TGTGCCAGCAGCCACCGGGGCAGGACCTACGAGCAGTACTTC. It specifies CASSHRGRTYEQYF.

The chain uses TRBV11-3 and TRBJ2-1, with D possibly being TRBD2 (6 bases). CDR1 and CDR2 from the germline V gene are SGHNT and YENEEA. V was shortened by 5 bases and J by 7 bases, with 15 bases between the two germline ends. The CDR3 runs to 14 residues. DNA for the CDR3: TGTGCCAGCAGCCCCGGAGGGAATGGGAATGAGCAGTTCTTC. This encodes CASSPGGNGNEQFF.

A note on this clonotype: One junction end disagrees with the germline gene, perhaps due to a read error. V and J are TRBV5-6 and TRBJ2-3; the D is unclear. The CDR3 consists of 13 residues. Germline loops: CDR1 SGHDT, CDR2 YYEEEE. The DNA of the CDR3 is TGTGCCGGCAGCTTGGCCCGGACAGATACGCAGTATTTT. Protein: CAGSLARTDTQYF.

As regards this clonotype: This may come from a read error, since a much larger clone is one base off. Here the CDR3 omits its conserved ending phenylalanine or tryptophan, so a read error is the likely source. J is TRBJ2-5 and V is TRBV4-1; D remains ambiguous. Germline loops: CDR1 MGHRA, CDR2 YSYEKL. CDR3 length equals 15 residues. V lost 1 base and J 1 base, leaving 10 bases between the germline ends. CDR3 in amino acids: CASSQGPTSQETQYI. In DNA, the CDR3 is TGCGCCAGCAGCCAAGGACCCACATCCCAAGAGACCCAGTACATC.

About this clonotype: It is likely a read error, because the conserved phenylalanine at the end of the CDR3 is missing. The chain is built from TRBV4-1 and TRBJ2-7; no definite D call. The CDR3 spans 13 residues. Germline V gives CDR1 MGHRA, CDR2 YSYEKL. The CDR3 DNA is TGCACCAGCAGTCAAGATGAGGAGTGGGAGCAGTACCTC. This gives the protein CTSSQDEEWEQYL.

As for this clonotype: A much bigger clone sits one base away, suggesting this may be a read error. This CDR3 is CSVRTTGTRQPQHF. The CDR3 DNA sequence: TGCAGTGTTAGAACTACAGGGACGCGGCAGCCCCAGCATTTT. The genes are TRBV20-1 and TRBJ1-5; possibly TRBD1 for D (6 bases). The CDR3 runs 14 residues. Germline CDR1 reads DFQATT; CDR2 reads SNEGSKA (reference sequence).

This clonotype has ten or more counts. V and J are TRBV11-2 and TRBJ2-5; 11 bases fit TRBD2. The CDR3 totals 18 residues. The germline gives CDR1 SGHAT, CDR2 FQNNGV. With 1 base clipped from V and 2 bases from J, the junction kept 9 bases outside the gene matches. CDR3 loop: CASSLGSLAGGRQETQYF. Here the CDR3 DNA reads TGTGCCAGCAGCTTAGGAAGCCTAGCGGGGGGCCGACAAGAGACCCAGTACTTC.

This clonotype was seen a few times. A much larger clone differs by one base, so this may be a read error. This chain connects TRBV20-1 to TRBJ1-5, with TRBD1 identical over 12 bases. Germline V gene lookup returns CDR1 DFQATT and CDR2 SNEGSKA (reference sequence). This CDR3 contains 16 residues. For the CDR3, the DNA is TGCAGTGCTAGAGCCCCGGGACAGGGGGCAAATCAGCCCCAGCTTTTT. Protein: CSARAPGQGANQPQLF.

This rearrangement joins TRBV5-4 to TRBJ2-3; TRBD2 might be the D (5 bases). From germline, CDR1 is SGHNT and CDR2 YYREEE (reference sequence). The CDR3 is made up of 15 amino acids. The V gene lost 7 bases and the J gene lost 6 bases, with 21 bases spanning the gap. The CDR3 loop is CASPSLGDRTDTQYF. CDR3 DNA sequence: TGTGCCAGCCCCTCACTGGGAGATCGGACTGATACGCAGTATTTT.

This clonotype was observed many times. The chain employs TRBV5-4 and TRBJ2-2; the D is unclear. From germline, CDR1 is SGHNT and CDR2 YYREEE (reference sequence). The ends were cut back, 4 bases at V and 1 base at J, with 5 bases in the middle. The CDR3 covers 13 residues. The CDR3 sequence: CASSQVNTGELFF. The CDR3, as DNA: TGTGCCAGCAGCCAGGTGAACACCGGGGAGCTGTTTTTT.

This clonotype has more than one count but fewer than ten. A much more abundant neighbour one base away suggests this may be a read error. The gene calls are TRBV5-6 and TRBJ1-5, with D perhaps matching TRBD2 (5 bases). The end of the DNA is better explained by TRBJ2-3, so the J call may be wrong. The CDR3 length is 14 residues. In germline, CDR1 is SGHDT, CDR2 YYEEEE. Here the CDR3 reads CASSLGGINQPQYF. The CDR3 bases are TGTGCCAGCAGCTTGGGAGGGATTAATCAGCCCCAGTATTTT.

Note on this clonotype: The CDR3 end shows no conserved phenylalanine or tryptophan, and so a read error is likely. The chain carries TRBV20-1 and TRBJ2-1, with 10 bases identical to TRBD2. The ends lost 2 bases at V and 9 bases at J; junction bases unmatched: 10. This CDR3 contains 15 residues. From germline, CDR1 is DFQATT and CDR2 SNEGSKA (reference sequence). The CDR3: CSARPRGTSAGEQFL. The CDR3 coding sequence is TGCAGTGCTAGACCCAGGGGGACTAGCGCGGGTGAGCAGTTCTTG.

As concerns this clonotype: The junction departs from the called germline gene at one end, perhaps through a read error. The rearrangement links TRBV11-3 to TRBJ2-1; 7 bases match TRBD1. This CDR3 is 14 amino acids long. CDR1 and CDR2 from the germline V gene are SGHNT and YENEEA. CDR3 amino acids: CVSSQHRGSDEQFF. The CDR3 coding sequence is TGTGTCAGCAGCCAGCACAGGGGAAGCGATGAGCAGTTCTTC.

A remark on this clonotype: A read error is possible here, since a much larger clone lies one base away. The chain employs TRBV11-3 and TRBJ2-3; D assignment may be TRBD1 or TRBD2 (5 bases each). Trimming took off 3 bases at V and 3 bases at J, with 13 bases between the two ends. The V gene's germline CDR1 is SGHNT and CDR2 YENEEA. The length of the CDR3 is 15 residues. CDR3 region: CASSFVGTQTDTQYF. The CDR3, as DNA: TGTGCCAGCAGCTTTGTAGGGACCCAAACAGATACGCAGTATTTT.

As for this clonotype: The junction differs from germline at one of its ends, possibly a read error. V and J are TRBV6-1 and TRBJ2-1; TRBD2 matches at 10 bases. Germline V lookup: CDR1 MNHNS, CDR2 SASEGT. The CDR3 totals 15 residues. As DNA, the CDR3 is TGTGACAGCAGTCCTAGCGGGAGTTGGGACAATGAGCAGTTCTTC. It specifies CDSSPSGSWDNEQFF.

This clonotype has just a few counts. The chain recombines TRBV20-1 with TRBJ2-3; 13 nucleotides match TRBD2. The CDR3 length is 17 residues. Trimming cost V 0 bases and J 2 bases; bases outside gene matches: 5. CDR1 and CDR2 from the germline V gene are DFQATT and SNEGSKA (reference sequence). The CDR3 spells CSARDWGLAGNTDTQYF. In nucleotides, the CDR3 is TGCAGTGCTAGAGATTGGGGACTAGCGGGGAACACAGATACGCAGTATTTT.

With regard to this clonotype: A junction end diverges from the germline sequence, so it may reflect a read error. The chain carries TRBV28 and TRBJ1-2, with D perhaps TRBD1 (5 bases). From germline, CDR1 is MDHEN and CDR2 SYDVKM. CDR3 length: 16 amino acids. CDR3 in amino acids: CASSIGRTGRGYGYTF. CDR3 DNA sequence: TGTGCCAGCAGTATTGGAAGAACGGGTAGGGGCTATGGTTACACCTTC.